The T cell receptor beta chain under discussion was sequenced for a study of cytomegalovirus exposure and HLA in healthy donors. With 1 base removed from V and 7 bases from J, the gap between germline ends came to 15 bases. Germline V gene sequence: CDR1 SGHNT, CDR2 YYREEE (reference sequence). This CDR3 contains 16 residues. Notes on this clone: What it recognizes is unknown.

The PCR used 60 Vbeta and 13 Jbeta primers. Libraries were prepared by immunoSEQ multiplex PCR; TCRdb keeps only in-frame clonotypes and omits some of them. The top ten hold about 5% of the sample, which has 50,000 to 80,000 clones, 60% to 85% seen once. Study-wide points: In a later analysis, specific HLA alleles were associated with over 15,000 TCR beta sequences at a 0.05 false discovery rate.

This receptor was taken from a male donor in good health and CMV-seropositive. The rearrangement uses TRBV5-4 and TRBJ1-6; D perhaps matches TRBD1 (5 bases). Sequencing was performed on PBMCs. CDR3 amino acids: CASSLMGVGRNSPLHF. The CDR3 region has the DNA TGTGCCAGCAGCTTGATGGGGGTCGGGAGAAATTCACCCCTCCACTTT.